Below, 32 T cell receptor beta chains from the same sample are listed, as sequenced in a study of post-analysis software for immune sequencing data. No antigen is known for these receptors. Researchers reported that TCR beta cDNA libraries carried unique molecular identifiers. One entry per CDR3 protein results from TCRdb running MiXCR on the PCR reads. The table has 600,000 to 750,000 distinct CDR3 sequences, approximately 60% seen once; the top ten hold 11%. Findings of the study overall: Roughly five TRBV segments appeared more often in patients than in controls, and TRBV5-6, TRBV5-1 and TRBV20-1 were among these.

The source material was blood. The origin of the receptors is a girl aged 2-10 years with multiple sclerosis.

The rearrangement links TRBV12-3 or TRBV12-4 to TRBJ2-3; 8 bases map to TRBD1. V lost 3 bases, J lost 2 bases, and 7 bases stayed unmatched. The CDR3 runs 16 residues. In DNA, the CDR3 is TGTGCCAGCAGTTTTTCGGACAGGGAAGACACAGATACGCAGTATTTT. The encoded protein is CASSFSDREDTDTQYF.

CDR3 amino acids: CASGLYTGELFF. In DNA form, the CDR3 reads TGTGCCAGCGGACTTTACACCGGGGAGCTGTTTTTT. The J gene is TRBJ2-2, the V gene TRBV6-5; TRBD2 is a possible D gene (5 bases). This CDR3 region has 12 residues. Trimming cost V 8 bases and J 3 bases, with 7 bases left between them. CDR1 is MNHEY, CDR2 SVGAGI, per germline.

DNA for the CDR3: TGTGCCAGCAGCCCTGGGACAGGGGGGGACGAGACCCAGTACTTC. It translates to CASSPGTGGDETQYF. The chain carries TRBV11-2 and TRBJ2-5, with 11 bases identical to TRBD1. V shed 5 bases and J 5 bases; nucleotides not matched to a gene: 7. The CDR3 has 15 amino acids. Germline assignment: CDR1 SGHAT and CDR2 FQNNGV.

V and J are TRBV6-6 and TRBJ2-3; D might be TRBD2 (6 bases). CDR1 MNHNY and CDR2 SVGAGI come from the germline V gene (reference sequence). The CDR3 is 15 residues long. V was cut by 2 bases and J by 2 bases, with 11 bases left in between. CDR3 bases: TGTGCCAGCAGTTACGCCGCGGGGAACACAGATACGCAGTATTTT. It specifies CASSYAAGNTDTQYF.

This chain connects TRBV6-5 to TRBJ2-5; D gene ambiguous. Trimming took off 2 bases at V and 6 bases at J, with 13 bases between the two ends. The germline V gene has CDR1 MNHEY and CDR2 SVGAGI. The CDR3 has 14 residues. The CDR3 bases are TGTGCCAGCAGTTACGCGCAGTTTCTGAAGACCCAGTACTTC. Protein sequence: CASSYAQFLKTQYF.

This clonotype was seen a few times. The rearrangement joins TRBV5-1 to TRBJ2-4; 7 bases line up with TRBD1. The last part of the DNA fits TRBJ2-7 better; the J call may be wrong. The CDR3 runs to 13 residues. Germline V gene lookup returns CDR1 SGHRS and CDR2 YFSETQ. The CDR3 loop is CASSLSGTAEQYF. CDR3 coding DNA: TGCGCCAGCAGCTTGTCCGGGACAGCCGAGCAGTACTTC.

This clonotype occurred a few times. The gene calls are TRBV29-1 and TRBJ1-2; TRBD1 agrees at 7 bases. The CDR3 spans 13 residues. V lost 2 bases, J lost 6 bases, and 6 bases stayed unmatched. Germline values: CDR1 SQVTM, CDR2 ANQGSEA. The CDR3 protein is CSVERGRGDGYTF. CDR3 DNA sequence: TGCAGCGTTGAAAGGGGGCGCGGAGATGGCTACACCTTC.

This clonotype was seen a handful of times. This chain joins TRBV27 and TRBJ2-3, with 7 bases lining up with TRBD1. CDR1 is MNHEY, CDR2 SMNVEV, per germline (reference sequence). This CDR3 is built from 13 residues. Losses at the gene ends were 5 bases for V and 3 bases for J; bases not matched to a gene: 2. For the CDR3, the DNA is TGTGCCAGCAGTAGGACAGGAACAGATACGCAGTATTTT. It translates to CASSRTGTDTQYF.

The rearrangement uses TRBV12-3 or TRBV12-4 and TRBJ1-5; 7 nucleotides align to TRBD1. This CDR3 region has 16 residues. V was pared by 6 bases and J by 1 base, with 9 bases of the junction left unmatched. The CDR3 DNA reads as TGTGCCAGCAGCCCTCTGACAGGGTCAAGCAATCAGCCCCAGCATTTT. This sequence encodes CASSPLTGSSNQPQHF.

The rearrangement links TRBV27 to TRBJ2-5; D is unresolved. Trimming took 7 bases from V and 3 from J, leaving 3 bases between them. Germline V gene data show CDR1 as MNHEY and CDR2 as SMNVEV (reference sequence). The CDR3 is 10 residues long. The DNA of the CDR3 is TGTGCCAGCACTAAAGAGACCCAGTACTTC. Translated, it gives CASTKETQYF.

CDR3 protein: CASTVAGDGDEQYF. DNA for the CDR3: TGCGCCAGCACTGTAGCGGGAGATGGCGACGAGCAGTACTTC. The chain links TRBV5-1 to TRBJ2-5, with 9 bases lining up with TRBD2. The end of the DNA fits TRBJ2-7 better, so the J call may be wrong. CDR1 SGHRS and CDR2 YFSETQ come from the germline V gene. The CDR3 length is 14 residues.

The chain links TRBV4-1 to TRBJ2-1; a weak D match, TRBD1 (5 bases). V lost 8 bases and J 7 bases, leaving 9 bases between the germline ends. CDR1 MGHRA and CDR2 YSYEKL come from the germline V gene. The CDR3 is 11 amino acids. CDR3 sequence reads: CASGNRNEQFF. In DNA form, the CDR3 reads TGCGCCAGCGGAAACAGGAATGAGCAGTTCTTC.

This sequence joins TRBV12-3 or TRBV12-4 and TRBJ2-5, with D possibly TRBD2 on 6 matching bases. Judging by the DNA end, TRBJ2-7 fits better; the J call may be wrong. The CDR3 has 14 residues. Here the CDR3 DNA reads TGTGCCAGCAGTTTACGGGCTAGCGCCCACGAGCAGTACTTC. Amino acid sequence: CASSLRASAHEQYF.

The gene calls are TRBV20-1 and TRBJ1-5; 11 bases map to TRBD1. After removal of 6 bases from V and 6 bases from J, the junction contained 7 bases not matched to a gene. Germline V gene data show CDR1 as DFQATT and CDR2 as SNEGSKA (reference sequence). The CDR3 consists of 14 residues. CDR3 nucleotides: TGCAGTGCCCAAGGACAGGGGGCGGGTCAGCCCCAGCATTTT. It translates to CSAQGQGAGQPQHF.

The genes are TRBV5-6 and TRBJ1-5; the match to TRBD1 covers 10 bases. The V gene end was trimmed by 3 bases and the J gene end by 0 bases; junction bases not matched to a gene: 12. Germline CDR1 SGHDT, CDR2 YYEEEE. The CDR3 is 19 amino acids. Here the CDR3 reads CASSYPGQGTCYSNQPQHF. The CDR3 nucleotides are TGTGCCAGCAGCTACCCGGGACAGGGGACCTGTTATAGCAATCAGCCCCAGCATTTT.

The V and J genes are TRBV6-1 and TRBJ2-6; D ambiguous. Germline V lookup: CDR1 MNHNS, CDR2 SASEGT. The V and J ends lost 3 bases and 0 bases respectively, with 3 bases between them. The CDR3 is made up of 14 amino acids. In nucleotides, the CDR3 is TGTGCCAGCAGTGAGTACTCTGGGGCCAACGTCCTGACTTTC. It codes for CASSEYSGANVLTF.

This clonotype was picked up a small number of times. The chain joins TRBV6-1 to TRBJ2-5; no definite D call. The V end was cut by 1 base, the J end by 0 bases, with 6 bases between. The CDR3 length is 14 residues. Germline-derived CDR1 and CDR2 are MNHNS and SASEGT. The CDR3 reads CASSEGWNQETQYF. CDR3 sequence (DNA): TGTGCCAGCAGTGAAGGATGGAACCAAGAGACCCAGTACTTC.

This clonotype came up a few times. The rearrangement uses TRBV10-1 and TRBJ2-5; 8 nucleotides match TRBD1. The trim removed 5 bases at V and 5 bases at J, leaving 4 bases unmatched. In germline, CDR1 is WNHNN, CDR2 SYGVQD (reference sequence). This CDR3 contains 13 residues. In nucleotides, the CDR3 is TGCGCCAGCAGTAGGTCAGGGGGCGAGACCCAGTACTTC. It codes for CASSRSGGETQYF.

The chain couples TRBV9 to TRBJ2-5, with unresolved D. Gene TRBJ2-7 matches the end of the DNA better, so the J call may be wrong. The CDR3 loop spans 12 amino acids. CDR1 SGDLS and CDR2 YYNGEE come from the germline V gene. In DNA form, the CDR3 reads TGTGCCAGCAGCGTAGGGGGAAACGAGCAGTACTTC. Translation gives CASSVGGNEQYF.

This clonotype appeared a single time. The CDR3 is CAIRKGTGGGTQYF. The CDR3 DNA follows: TGTGCCATCAGGAAGGGGACAGGGGGAGGGACCCAGTACTTC. The rearrangement links TRBV10-3 to TRBJ2-5; 11 bases fit TRBD1. Germline CDR1 and CDR2: ENHRY and SYGVKD. V was pared by 6 bases and J by 7 bases, with 7 bases of the junction left unmatched. The CDR3 sequence is 14 residues long.

This clonotype has a handful of counts. The rearrangement joins TRBV27 to TRBJ2-6; the D gene is possibly TRBD1 (5 bases). The germline gives CDR1 MNHEY, CDR2 SMNVEV (reference sequence). Trimming removed 0 bases from V and 0 bases from J, with 6 bases in between. CDR3 length equals 16 residues. DNA for the CDR3: TGTGCCAGCAGTTTATCGGGGCCCTCTGGGGCCAACGTCCTGACTTTC. This codes for CASSLSGPSGANVLTF.

This clonotype was seen just once. V usage is TRBV25-1 and J usage is TRBJ1-1; D is uncertain. Trimming took 2 bases from V and 6 from J, leaving 10 bases between them. CDR3 size: 13 residues. In germline, CDR1 is MGHDK, CDR2 SYGVNS. CDR3 protein: CASSEVGRAEAFF. The CDR3 nucleotides read TGTGCCAGCAGTGAAGTAGGGCGAGCTGAAGCTTTCTTT.

The genes are TRBV7-9 and TRBJ2-6; 8 positions match TRBD2. Germline CDR1 reads SEHNR; CDR2 reads FQNEAQ (reference sequence). Trimming cost V 8 bases and J 2 bases; bases outside gene matches: 8. CDR3 length: 16 amino acids. DNA of the CDR3: TGTGCCAGCCATGCCGGGAGGGCGGCTGGGGCCAACGTCCTGACTTTC. Protein: CASHAGRAAGANVLTF.

This chain links TRBV3-1 with TRBJ1-2; the D is unclear. V was cut by 0 bases and J by 4 bases, with 12 bases left in between. The CDR3 has 15 residues. Germline CDR1 reads LGHDT; CDR2 reads YNNKEL (reference sequence). The CDR3 region is CASSQDSSIPYGYTF. The CDR3 DNA reads TGTGCCAGCAGCCAAGATTCTTCGATTCCCTATGGCTACACCTTC.

This clonotype showed up just a few times. The chain couples TRBV7-6 to TRBJ2-5; TRBD1 is a possible D gene (6 bases). This CDR3 contains 16 residues. Trimming pared 3 bases from V and 4 bases from J, leaving 18 bases between. Germline V gives CDR1 SGHVS, CDR2 FNYEAQ. CDR3 residues: CASSLISRQGSETQYF. CDR3 coding DNA: TGTGCCAGCAGCTTGATCTCGAGGCAGGGGTCAGAGACCCAGTACTTC.

This chain connects TRBV6-5 to TRBJ2-5; TRBD1 is a possible D gene (6 bases). V was cut by 4 bases and J by 5 bases, with 17 bases left in between. CDR3 length: 15 amino acids. Germline CDR1 is MNHEY and CDR2 is SVGAGI. The CDR3, as DNA: TGTGCCAGCAGTTCATCAGGGGCTCGACACGAGACCCAGTACTTC. Translated: CASSSSGARHETQYF.

The chain carries TRBV2 and TRBJ2-3; D not certain. Per the germline V gene, CDR1 is SNHLY and CDR2 is FYNNEI. The CDR3 length is 14 residues. V was cut by 6 bases and J by 2 bases, with 12 bases left in between. The CDR3 nucleotides are TGTGCCAGCAGGGATAAATTGATCACAGATACGCAGTATTTT. Encoded protein: CASRDKLITDTQYF.

The chain links TRBV6-5 to TRBJ2-1; the D call may be TRBD1 or TRBD2 (7 bases each). This CDR3 is built from 14 residues. CDR1 MNHEY and CDR2 SVGAGI come from the germline V gene. The V gene lost 5 bases and the J gene lost 8 bases, with 16 bases spanning the gap. The CDR3 region has the DNA TGTGCCAGCAGTGAGCAGGGGGGGTGGGATGAGCAGTTCTTC. Its translation is CASSEQGGWDEQFF.

The chain combines TRBV2 with TRBJ2-5, with 11 bases lining up with TRBD2. With the DNA end fitting TRBJ2-7 better, the J assignment may be wrong. CDR3 length: 15 amino acids. CDR1 and CDR2 from the germline V gene are SNHLY and FYNNEI. Here the CDR3 DNA reads TGTGCCACCGCCAGCAAGACTAGCGGGACCCACGAGCAGTACTTC. Amino acid sequence: CATASKTSGTHEQYF.

The CDR3 region has the DNA TGTGCCACCAGCAGAGAGCCCGTAGACAATGAGCAGTTCTTC. Amino acid sequence: CATSREPVDNEQFF. The genes are TRBV15 and TRBJ2-1, with no clear D. CDR3 length: 14 residues. CDR1 and CDR2 from the germline V gene are LNHNV and YYDKDF (reference sequence). The V gene lost 0 bases and the J gene lost 5 bases, with 8 bases spanning the gap.

The chain couples TRBV5-5 to TRBJ2-5; the D gene is possibly TRBD2 (5 bases). The J call may be wrong; the DNA end is better matched by TRBJ2-7. From germline, CDR1 is SGHKS and CDR2 YYEKEE (reference sequence). The CDR3 contains 15 residues. This chain's CDR3 is CASSLVERAPYEQYF. CDR3 sequence (DNA): TGTGCCAGCAGCTTGGTGGAGAGGGCGCCCTACGAGCAGTACTTC.

This clonotype was picked up a small number of times. V and J are TRBV6-1 and TRBJ2-1, with TRBD2 matching 12 bases. Germline-derived CDR1 and CDR2 are MNHNS and SASEGT. The trim removed 6 bases at V and 7 bases at J, leaving 7 bases unmatched. The CDR3 spans 15 residues. CDR3 sequence: CASSDSSGGVNEQFF. CDR3 bases: TGTGCCAGCAGCGATTCTAGCGGGGGGGTAAATGAGCAGTTCTTC.